Detailed here is one T cell receptor beta chain. The antigen is not known. Each library that profiled naive CD8 cells came from around 18,000 to 910,000 sorted cells with 10%, 30% or 50% RNA. Bulk TCR libraries used previously described methods and listed TCR primers. TCRdb fed the PCR reads into MiXCR, producing one record per CDR3 protein. The sample lists about 640,000 distinct CDR3 sequences, around 20% seen once, with 0.75% to 0.95% in the top ten. The sample is drawn from a study of molecular identifiers for immune sequencing clone quantification. Losses at the gene ends were 3 bases for V and 3 bases for J; bases not matched to a gene: 10. CDR3 length: 17 residues. Looked up from germline, CDR1 is SGDLS and CDR2 is YYNGEE. Study results and caveats: Sizes of highly expanded clones could be underestimated through identical TCRs sharing a barcode. Jurkat TCR RNA from one cell was spiked into approximately 930,000 naive cells, and it was reportedly detectable there.

The chain links TRBV9 to TRBJ2-3; 10 nucleotides match TRBD2. Sequencing used naive CD8+ T cells from blood, with Jurkat cell RNA spiked in. The subset here: FACS-sorted CD8+CD4-CCR7+CD45RA+ naive T cells. This TCR came from a human donor in good health. Some libraries in this study had Jurkat cell RNA spiked in. The CDR3 nucleotides read TGTGCCAGCAGCGAACCGAGCGGGAGGGCCGGGACAGATACGCAGTATTTT. Residues: CASSEPSGRAGTDTQYF.